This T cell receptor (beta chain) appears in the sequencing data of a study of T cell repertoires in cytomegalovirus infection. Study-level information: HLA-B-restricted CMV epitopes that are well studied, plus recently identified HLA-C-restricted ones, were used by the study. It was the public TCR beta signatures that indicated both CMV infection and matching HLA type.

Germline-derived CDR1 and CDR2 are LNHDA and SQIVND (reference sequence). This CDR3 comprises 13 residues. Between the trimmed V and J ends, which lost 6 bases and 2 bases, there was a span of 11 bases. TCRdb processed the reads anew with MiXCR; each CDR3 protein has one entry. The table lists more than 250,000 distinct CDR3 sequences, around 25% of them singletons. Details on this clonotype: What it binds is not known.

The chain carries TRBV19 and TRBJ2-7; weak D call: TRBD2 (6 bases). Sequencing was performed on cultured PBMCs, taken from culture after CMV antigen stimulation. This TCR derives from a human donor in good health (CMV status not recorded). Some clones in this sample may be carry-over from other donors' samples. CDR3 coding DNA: TGTGCCAGTAGCTTCGGGGGAACCTACGAGCAGTACTTC. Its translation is CASSFGGTYEQYF.